The source of this T cell receptor (beta chain) is a study of blood T cells in healthy people across ages. The overall study: Roughly one uniquely barcoded beta molecule per two T cells was captured.

Regarding the study as a whole: PBMCs went unsorted, and a conclusive naive versus antigen-experienced comparison was therefore prevented.

A J-beta primer mix and a sample-barcoded 5' primer were used in a second PCR of roughly 6 to 12 cycles. TCRdb called the 5' RACE reads again in MiXCR, with one record for every CDR3 protein. The sample has more than 500,000 distinct CDR3 sequences, around 27% seen once. The sample holds a few counts of this clonotype. Antigen: not known. CDR1 and CDR2 from the germline V gene are LGHDT and YNNKEL (reference sequence). The CDR3 has 16 amino acids. Trimming pared 2 bases from V and 9 bases from J, leaving 17 bases between. Isolated PBMCs totaled at least 6.5 million in each sample. A further study also used this sample, focusing on T cells of mothers and their children. According to that study: Related and unrelated pairs show TCR recombination output that thymic selection shapes similarly.

The sequencing sample was made of blood. The rearrangement uses TRBV3-1 and TRBJ1-6; maybe TRBD1 (5 bases). This receptor was obtained from a boy aged 2 to 10 in good health. The DNA of the CDR3 is TGTGCCAGCAGCCAAACGGACGACAGCCGTGGTTCACCCCTCCACTTT. This gives the protein CASSQTDDSRGSPLHF.